This is a list of T cell receptor beta chains from one sample in a study of identical twins. MiXCR was run by TCRdb on the 5' RACE reads, yielding one entry per CDR3 protein. The sample carries 150,000 or so distinct CDR3 sequences, approximately 3.5% recorded once. The sample taken for sequencing was memory T cells sorted from blood. The receptors come from a young man in good health. Each CDR3 is given with its conserved first and last residue. A D gene is named only where the DNA matches it firmly. Clone size is not always given. Where it is, it says once, few, many or a class for expanded clones.

abundance: few
v_gene: TRBV25-1
d_gene: TRBD1
j_gene: TRBJ2-1
CDR3aa: CATSNYHRGSYNEQFF
CDR3nt: TGTGCCACATCCAACTACCACAGGGGGTCCTACAATGAGCAGTTCTTC

abundance: few
v_gene: TRBV20-1
d_gene: .
j_gene: TRBJ2-6
CDR3aa: CSARETGANVLTF
CDR3nt: TGCAGTGCCCGGGAAACTGGGGCCAACGTCCTGACTTTC

abundance: many
v_gene: TRBV20-1
d_gene: TRBD2
j_gene: TRBJ2-1
CDR3aa: CSALTSGRAESSYNEQFF
CDR3nt: TGCAGTGCTCTGACTAGCGGGAGGGCCGAGAGCTCCTACAATGAGCAGTTCTTC

abundance: many
v_gene: TRBV9
d_gene: TRBD1
j_gene: TRBJ1-1
CDR3aa: CASSSQGRMNTEAFF
CDR3nt: TGTGCCAGCAGCTCACAGGGGCGAATGAACACTGAAGCTTTCTTT

abundance: many
v_gene: TRBV29-1
d_gene: TRBD2
j_gene: TRBJ2-1
CDR3aa: CSVGEPGLAGPGYEQFF
CDR3nt: TGCAGCGTTGGAGAGCCGGGACTAGCGGGACCAGGGTATGAGCAGTTCTTC

abundance: many
v_gene: TRBV7-2
d_gene: .
j_gene: TRBJ2-7
CDR3aa: CASSPLLGYEQYF
CDR3nt: TGTGCCAGCAGCCCTCTCCTGGGGTACGAGCAGTACTTC

abundance: few
v_gene: TRBV5-4
d_gene: .
j_gene: TRBJ2-7
CDR3aa: CASSFSPVYEQYF
CDR3nt: TGTGCCAGCAGCTTTTCTCCTGTCTACGAGCAGTACTTC

abundance: few
v_gene: TRBV20-1
d_gene: TRBD1
j_gene: TRBJ1-6
CDR3aa: CSGRGTGNSPLHF
CDR3nt: TGCAGTGGCAGGGGGACAGGCAATTCACCCCTCCACTTT

abundance: many
v_gene: TRBV4-2
d_gene: .
j_gene: TRBJ2-1
CDR3aa: CASSQDSRNEQFF
CDR3nt: TGTGCCAGCAGCCAAGATAGCCGGAATGAGCAGTTCTTC

abundance: many
v_gene: TRBV12-3/TRBV12-4
d_gene: TRBD1
j_gene: TRBJ1-2
CDR3aa: CASKAGGGYTF
CDR3nt: TGTGCCAGCAAGGCAGGGGGCGGCTACACCTTC

abundance: many
v_gene: TRBV7-2
d_gene: .
j_gene: TRBJ2-5
CDR3aa: CASSLGSGRETQYF
CDR3nt: TGTGCCAGCAGCTTAGGTTCGGGACGGGAGACCCAGTACTTC

abundance: few
v_gene: TRBV11-2
d_gene: TRBD2
j_gene: TRBJ2-1
CDR3aa: CASSLVTSGYHEQFF
CDR3nt: TGTGCCAGCAGCTTAGTGACTAGCGGTTATCATGAGCAGTTCTTC

abundance: many
v_gene: TRBV20-1
d_gene: .
j_gene: TRBJ1-5
CDR3aa: CSVSNGNQPQHF
CDR3nt: TGCAGTGTATCAAATGGAAATCAGCCCCAGCATTTT

abundance: many
v_gene: TRBV24-1
d_gene: TRBD2
j_gene: TRBJ2-7
CDR3aa: CATSLAGAGYEQYF
CDR3nt: TGTGCCACCAGTCTAGCGGGAGCTGGATACGAGCAGTACTTC

abundance: many
v_gene: TRBV20-1
d_gene: .
j_gene: TRBJ2-1
CDR3aa: CSARVNRDPIDEQFF
CDR3nt: TGCAGTGCTAGGGTGAACCGGGACCCCATCGATGAGCAGTTCTTC

abundance: few
v_gene: TRBV9
d_gene: TRBD1
j_gene: TRBJ2-2
CDR3aa: CASSIRDSYTGELFF
CDR3nt: TGTGCCAGCAGCATTCGGGACAGCTACACCGGGGAGCTGTTTTTT

abundance: many
v_gene: TRBV9
d_gene: .
j_gene: TRBJ2-1
CDR3aa: CASSVVFGKVNEQFF
CDR3nt: TGTGCCAGCAGCGTAGTCTTTGGGAAAGTCAATGAGCAGTTCTTC

abundance: .
v_gene: TRBV21-1
d_gene: .
j_gene: TRBJ2-5
CDR3aa: CASSNGGGVWETQYF
CDR3nt: TGTGCCAGCAGCAACGGGGGCGGGGTGTGGGAGACCCAGTACTTC

abundance: many
v_gene: TRBV12-3/TRBV12-4
d_gene: TRBD1
j_gene: TRBJ1-4
CDR3aa: CASSLGGQGEKLFF
CDR3nt: TGTGCCAGCAGCTTGGGGGGACAGGGAGAAAAACTGTTTTTT

abundance: many
v_gene: TRBV7-9
d_gene: .
j_gene: TRBJ1-2
CDR3aa: CASSLVSSPEEVYTF
CDR3nt: TGTGCCAGCAGCTTAGTTTCCAGCCCCGAAGAAGTCTACACCTTC

abundance: many
v_gene: TRBV4-2
d_gene: .
j_gene: TRBJ2-5
CDR3aa: CASSQTGSEETQYF
CDR3nt: TGTGCCAGCAGCCAAACTGGGTCGGAAGAGACCCAGTACTTC

abundance: .
v_gene: TRBV3-1
d_gene: .
j_gene: TRBJ2-3
CDR3aa: CASSGSYSTDTQYF
CDR3nt: TGTGCCAGCAGCGGGAGCTACAGCACAGATACGCAGTATTTT

abundance: many
v_gene: TRBV6-1
d_gene: .
j_gene: TRBJ2-5
CDR3aa: CASGPADQETQYF
CDR3nt: TGTGCCAGCGGACCTGCGGACCAAGAGACCCAGTACTTC

abundance: .
v_gene: TRBV7-4
d_gene: TRBD2
j_gene: TRBJ2-4
CDR3aa: CASSLVIVTSGLAGPLRAKNIQYF
CDR3nt: TGTGCCAGCAGCTTAGTAATCGTGACGTCGGGACTAGCGGGTCCCCTTAGAGCCAAAAACATTCAGTACTTC

abundance: .
v_gene: TRBV19
d_gene: .
j_gene: TRBJ1-3
CDR3aa: CASSRQNSGNTIYF
CDR3nt: TGTGCCAGTTCCCGACAGAACTCTGGAAACACCATATATTTT

abundance: few
v_gene: TRBV10-3
d_gene: .
j_gene: TRBJ2-2
CDR3aa: CAISDRPSKDTGELFF
CDR3nt: TGTGCCATCAGTGACCGGCCGTCCAAGGACACCGGGGAGCTGTTTTTT

abundance: few
v_gene: TRBV5-1
d_gene: .
j_gene: TRBJ2-5
CDR3aa: CASSPFYGRETQYF
CDR3nt: TGCGCCAGCAGCCCCTTCTACGGCAGAGAGACCCAGTACTTC

abundance: many
v_gene: TRBV6-2/TRBV6-3
d_gene: TRBD1
j_gene: TRBJ2-4
CDR3aa: CASQGQLAKNIQYF
CDR3nt: TGTGCCTCGCAGGGACAGCTAGCCAAAAACATTCAGTACTTC

abundance: many
v_gene: TRBV6-5
d_gene: .
j_gene: TRBJ2-2
CDR3aa: CASSYVGTGELFF
CDR3nt: TGTGCCAGCAGTTACGTGGGAACCGGGGAGCTGTTTTTT

abundance: .
v_gene: TRBV2
d_gene: TRBD1
j_gene: TRBJ1-1
CDR3aa: CASKGQGGSEAFF
CDR3nt: TGTGCCAGCAAGGGACAGGGGGGATCTGAAGCTTTCTTT

abundance: many
v_gene: TRBV5-6
d_gene: TRBD1
j_gene: TRBJ1-2
CDR3aa: CASSLRQGAKGYTF
CDR3nt: TGTGCCAGCAGTTTGCGACAGGGGGCGAAGGGCTACACCTTC

abundance: many
v_gene: TRBV9
d_gene: .
j_gene: TRBJ2-2
CDR3aa: CASSTGDRATGELFF
CDR3nt: TGTGCCAGCAGCACCGGAGATCGGGCCACCGGGGAGCTGTTTTTT

abundance: many
v_gene: TRBV12-3/TRBV12-4
d_gene: .
j_gene: TRBJ2-1
CDR3aa: CASSSLDNEQFF
CDR3nt: TGTGCCAGCAGTTCCCTAGACAATGAGCAGTTCTTC

abundance: many
v_gene: TRBV6-1
d_gene: .
j_gene: TRBJ1-4
CDR3aa: CASTSGSSEKLFF
CDR3nt: TGTGCCAGCACGTCGGGTTCCAGTGAAAAACTGTTTTTT

abundance: many
v_gene: TRBV6-5
d_gene: .
j_gene: TRBJ2-2
CDR3aa: CASRLTNTGELFF
CDR3nt: TGTGCCAGCAGATTAACGAACACCGGGGAGCTGTTTTTT

abundance: many
v_gene: TRBV12-3/TRBV12-4
d_gene: .
j_gene: TRBJ2-5
CDR3aa: CASSFSGETQYF
CDR3nt: TGTGCCAGCAGTTTTTCCGGAGAGACCCAGTACTTC

abundance: many
v_gene: TRBV5-1
d_gene: .
j_gene: TRBJ2-2
CDR3aa: CASSLVGTGELFF
CDR3nt: TGCGCCAGCAGCTTGGTTGGCACCGGGGAGCTGTTTTTT

abundance: many
v_gene: TRBV6-1
d_gene: .
j_gene: TRBJ2-2
CDR3aa: CASNSGELFF
CDR3nt: TGTGCCAGCAATTCCGGGGAGCTGTTTTTT

abundance: many
v_gene: TRBV27
d_gene: .
j_gene: TRBJ1-1
CDR3aa: CASSSPSRGARNTEAFF
CDR3nt: TGTGCCAGCAGTTCCCCGTCTAGGGGGGCGCGGAACACTGAAGCTTTCTTT

abundance: many
v_gene: TRBV5-1
d_gene: TRBD1
j_gene: TRBJ1-1
CDR3aa: CASSPRTGSPEAFF
CDR3nt: TGCGCCAGCAGCCCCAGGACAGGGTCGCCTGAAGCTTTCTTT

abundance: few
v_gene: TRBV7-6
d_gene: TRBD2
j_gene: TRBJ2-1
CDR3aa: CASSPTYRSGGDNEQFF
CDR3nt: TGTGCCAGCAGCCCGACGTACAGAAGCGGGGGGGACAATGAGCAGTTCTTC

abundance: many
v_gene: TRBV6-2/TRBV6-3
d_gene: .
j_gene: TRBJ2-1
CDR3aa: CASSYVAGTAYNEQFF
CDR3nt: TGTGCCAGCAGTTACGTGGCGGGAACCGCCTACAATGAGCAGTTCTTC

abundance: many
v_gene: TRBV7-6
d_gene: .
j_gene: TRBJ1-3
CDR3aa: CASSSLGGSGNTIYF
CDR3nt: TGTGCCAGCAGCTCGCTGGGAGGGTCTGGAAACACCATATATTTT

abundance: many
v_gene: TRBV12-3/TRBV12-4
d_gene: .
j_gene: TRBJ2-1
CDR3aa: CASSLGVGRNEQFF
CDR3nt: TGTGCCAGCAGTTTAGGGGTAGGTAGGAATGAGCAGTTCTTC

abundance: many
v_gene: TRBV7-2
d_gene: .
j_gene: TRBJ2-6
CDR3aa: CASSHRFSGANVLTF
CDR3nt: TGTGCCAGCAGCCACAGATTCTCTGGGGCCAACGTCCTGACTTTC

abundance: many
v_gene: TRBV15
d_gene: .
j_gene: TRBJ2-5
CDR3aa: CATSGGTFKETQYF
CDR3nt: TGTGCCACCAGCGGCGGGACATTCAAGGAGACCCAGTACTTC

abundance: many
v_gene: TRBV5-1
d_gene: TRBD2
j_gene: TRBJ2-3
CDR3aa: CASSAGTSGRAGTDTQYF
CDR3nt: TGCGCCAGCAGCGCCGGGACTAGCGGGAGGGCCGGCACAGATACGCAGTATTTT

abundance: many
v_gene: TRBV10-3
d_gene: .
j_gene: TRBJ1-1
CDR3aa: CAITGGDTEAFF
CDR3nt: TGTGCCATCACGGGGGGCGACACTGAAGCTTTCTTT

abundance: many
v_gene: TRBV29-1
d_gene: TRBD2
j_gene: TRBJ2-1
CDR3aa: CSALRTSSNEQFF
CDR3nt: TGCAGCGCCCTACGGACTAGCAGCAATGAGCAGTTCTTC

abundance: many
v_gene: TRBV25-1
d_gene: .
j_gene: TRBJ1-1
CDR3aa: CASSELGSTEAFF
CDR3nt: TGTGCCAGCAGTGAATTGGGGAGCACTGAAGCTTTCTTT

abundance: many
v_gene: TRBV9
d_gene: .
j_gene: TRBJ1-2
CDR3aa: CASSVGGIRRANYGYTF
CDR3nt: TGTGCCAGCAGCGTAGGGGGGATCAGACGAGCTAACTATGGCTACACCTTC

abundance: many
v_gene: TRBV20-1
d_gene: .
j_gene: TRBJ2-3
CDR3aa: CSARDTAVSDTQYF
CDR3nt: TGCAGTGCTAGAGATACGGCTGTCTCAGATACGCAGTATTTT

abundance: many
v_gene: TRBV20-1
d_gene: TRBD1
j_gene: TRBJ2-1
CDR3aa: CSAIRQGPEQFF
CDR3nt: TGCAGTGCTATACGACAGGGACCTGAGCAGTTCTTC

abundance: many
v_gene: TRBV11-2
d_gene: TRBD1
j_gene: TRBJ2-7
CDR3aa: CASSRHTIGTGAYYEQYF
CDR3nt: TGTGCCAGCAGTCGTCACACGATAGGGACAGGCGCTTACTACGAGCAGTACTTC

abundance: many
v_gene: TRBV5-1
d_gene: .
j_gene: TRBJ2-1
CDR3aa: CASSLEGILDDEQFF
CDR3nt: TGCGCCAGCAGCTTGGAGGGGATATTAGATGATGAGCAGTTCTTC

abundance: many
v_gene: TRBV12-3/TRBV12-4
d_gene: .
j_gene: TRBJ1-2
CDR3aa: CASSLDDPRSGGYTF
CDR3nt: TGTGCCAGCAGTTTAGACGATCCAAGATCGGGAGGCTACACCTTC

abundance: many
v_gene: TRBV12-3/TRBV12-4
d_gene: .
j_gene: TRBJ2-3
CDR3aa: CASSFESPPDTQYF
CDR3nt: TGTGCCAGCAGTTTCGAGAGCCCCCCAGATACGCAGTATTTT